This TCR beta chain was recovered during a study of cytomegalovirus exposure and HLA in healthy donors. Study-level information: An early release of data contained about 85 million unique TCRs, which came from HLA-typed donors. Whole-study findings and limits: Earlier findings revealed that most TCR beta V segments proved productive either about 90% or about 30% of the time. Reports credit the classifier with highly specific, highly sensitive diagnosis of cytomegalovirus status.

Germline CDR1 is SGHVS and CDR2 is FQNEAQ. The CDR3 has 15 residues. V was shortened by 1 base and J by 2 bases, with 12 bases between the two germline ends. PCR employed 60 Vbeta and 13 Jbeta primers. Assay used: immunoSEQ multiplex PCR; TCRdb lists only in-frame clones, some missing. The sample contains fewer than 250,000 clones, 70% to 90% of which appear only once. Remarks on this clone: The antigen remains unidentified.

This chain links TRBV7-8 with TRBJ2-7; tentative D call: TRBD2 (5 bases). Sequences were obtained from PBMCs. This receptor was obtained from a human donor in good health. CDR3 DNA sequence: TGTGCCAGCAGCTTAGGTGTGACGGGAACCTACGAGCAGTACTTC. Residues: CASSLGVTGTYEQYF.